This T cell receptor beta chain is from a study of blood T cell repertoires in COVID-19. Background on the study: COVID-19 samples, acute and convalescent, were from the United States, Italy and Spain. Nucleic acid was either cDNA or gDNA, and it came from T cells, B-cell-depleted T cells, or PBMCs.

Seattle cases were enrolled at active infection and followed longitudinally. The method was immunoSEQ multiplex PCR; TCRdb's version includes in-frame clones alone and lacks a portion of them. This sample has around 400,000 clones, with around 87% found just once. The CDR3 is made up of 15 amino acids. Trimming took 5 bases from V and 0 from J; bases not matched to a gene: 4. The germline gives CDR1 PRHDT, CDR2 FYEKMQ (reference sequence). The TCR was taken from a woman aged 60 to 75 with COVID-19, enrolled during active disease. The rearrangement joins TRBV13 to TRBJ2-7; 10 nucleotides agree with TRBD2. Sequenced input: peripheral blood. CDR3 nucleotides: TGTGCCAGCAGCGCCGGGACTAGCGACTCCTACGAGCAGTACTTC. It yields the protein CASSAGTSDSYEQYF.